Reported below is one T cell receptor (beta chain). Trimming took 4 bases from V and 6 from J; bases not matched to a gene: 7. The CDR3 covers 14 residues. The germline CDR1 and CDR2 sequences are SEHNR and FQNEAQ (reference sequence). The data were obtained in a study of blood T cell repertoires in COVID-19. Measured with immunoSEQ multiplex PCR; TCRdb has only the in-frame clones, and not every one. The table includes 110,000 to 150,000 clones, just under 80% detected once. The source is a woman aged 55-69 years with acute or convalescent COVID-19. The sample consisted of peripheral blood. This rearrangement joins TRBV7-9 to TRBJ1-2, with 8 bases identical to TRBD1. DNA for the CDR3: TGTGCCAGCAGCTCCCCCGGGACAGGAGATGGCTACACCTTC. It is translated as CASSSPGTGDGYTF.